This T cell receptor (beta chain) was sequenced for a study of cytomegalovirus exposure and HLA in healthy donors. CDR3 length: 15 residues. Germline lookup yields CDR1 SGHTA and CDR2 FQGNSA. Trimming took 3 bases from V and 1 from J; bases not matched to a gene: 3. Study results and caveats: Earlier findings revealed that most TCR beta V segments proved productive either about 90% or about 30% of the time. For most TCR sequences rarity was the rule, although some public TCRs occurred in many donors. Indistinguishable V segments, including TRBV6-2 and TRBV6-3, were excluded.

A word on this clone: Its antigen is not known.

The PCR employed 60 Vbeta primers together with 13 Jbeta primers. The protocol was immunoSEQ multiplex PCR, while the TCRdb copy is restricted to in-frame clones and leaves out a portion. The table shows fewer than 150,000 clones, with about 80% occurring only once. Sequenced material: PBMCs. The sequence came from a middle-aged man in good health and CMV-seropositive. The chain links TRBV7-2 to TRBJ1-2; 9 positions agree with TRBD1. The CDR3 reads CASSLGTGLNYGYTF. Here the CDR3 DNA reads TGTGCCAGCAGCTTGGGGACAGGGCTTAACTATGGCTACACCTTC.